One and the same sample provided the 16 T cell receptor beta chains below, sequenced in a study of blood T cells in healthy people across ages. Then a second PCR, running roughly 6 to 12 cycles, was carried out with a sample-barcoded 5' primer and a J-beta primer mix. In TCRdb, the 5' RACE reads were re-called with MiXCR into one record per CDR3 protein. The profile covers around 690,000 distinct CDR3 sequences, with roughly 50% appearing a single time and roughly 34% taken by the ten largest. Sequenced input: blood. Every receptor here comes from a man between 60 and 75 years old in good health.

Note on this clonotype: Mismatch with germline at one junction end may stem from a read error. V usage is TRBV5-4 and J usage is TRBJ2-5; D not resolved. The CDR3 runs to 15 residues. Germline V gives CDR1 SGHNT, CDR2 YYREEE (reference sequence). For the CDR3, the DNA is TGTGCCAGTAGCTTGGCCGGCAACTCGATGGAGACCCAGTACTTC. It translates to CASSLAGNSMETQYF.

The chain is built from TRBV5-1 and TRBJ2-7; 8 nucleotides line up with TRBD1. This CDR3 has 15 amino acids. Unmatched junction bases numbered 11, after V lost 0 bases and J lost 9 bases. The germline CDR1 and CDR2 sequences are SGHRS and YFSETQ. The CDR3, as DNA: TGCGCCAGCAGCTTGGGGGGAGACAGGGGCCAATGGCAGTACTTC. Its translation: CASSLGGDRGQWQYF.

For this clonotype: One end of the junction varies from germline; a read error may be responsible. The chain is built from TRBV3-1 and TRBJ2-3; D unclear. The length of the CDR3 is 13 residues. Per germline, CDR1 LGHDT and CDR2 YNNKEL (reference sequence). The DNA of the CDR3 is TGTGCCAGCAGCCAAGAACCCATCAACGAGCAGTACTTT. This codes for CASSQEPINEQYF.

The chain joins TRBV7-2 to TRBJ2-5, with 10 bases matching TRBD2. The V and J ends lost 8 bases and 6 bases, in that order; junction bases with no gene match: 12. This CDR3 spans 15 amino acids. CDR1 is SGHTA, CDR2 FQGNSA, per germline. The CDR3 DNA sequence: TGTGCCAGCTGTAACAGCGGGGGGGCCTCAAAGACCCAGTACTTC. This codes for CASCNSGGASKTQYF.

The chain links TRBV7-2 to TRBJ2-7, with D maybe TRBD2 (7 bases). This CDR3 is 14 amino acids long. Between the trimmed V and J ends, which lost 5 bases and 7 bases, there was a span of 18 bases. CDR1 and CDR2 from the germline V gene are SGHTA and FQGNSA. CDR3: CASSPGGSHNEQYF. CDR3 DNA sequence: TGTGCCAGCAGCCCGGGGGGCTCCCACAATGAGCAGTACTTC.

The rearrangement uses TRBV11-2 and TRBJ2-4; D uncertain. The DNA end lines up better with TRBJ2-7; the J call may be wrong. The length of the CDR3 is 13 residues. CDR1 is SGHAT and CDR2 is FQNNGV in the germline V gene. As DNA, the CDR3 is TGTGCCAGCAGCTTAATGTGGGAATACGAGCAGTACTTC. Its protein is CASSLMWEYEQYF.

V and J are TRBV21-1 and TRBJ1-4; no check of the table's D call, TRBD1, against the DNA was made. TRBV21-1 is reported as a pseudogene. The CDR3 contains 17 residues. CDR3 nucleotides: TGTGCCAGCAGCAAAGAGGAGGCTCGGGGCCTAGATGAAAAACTGTTTTTT. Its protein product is CASSKEEARGLDEKLFF.

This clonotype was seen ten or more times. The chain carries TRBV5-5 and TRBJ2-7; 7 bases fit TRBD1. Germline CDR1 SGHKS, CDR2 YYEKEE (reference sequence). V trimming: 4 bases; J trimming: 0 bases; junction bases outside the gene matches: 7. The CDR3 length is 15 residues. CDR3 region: CASSDRQGLSYEQYF. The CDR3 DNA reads TGTGCCAGCAGCGATAGACAGGGCCTCTCCTACGAGCAGTACTTC.

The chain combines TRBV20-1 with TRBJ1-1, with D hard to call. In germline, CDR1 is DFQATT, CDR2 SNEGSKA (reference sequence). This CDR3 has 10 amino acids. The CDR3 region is CRAGNTEAFF. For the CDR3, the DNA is TGCAGAGCAGGGAACACTGAAGCTTTCTTT.

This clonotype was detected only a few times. This CDR3 is CASSYGGNSYNEQFF. DNA for the CDR3: TGTGCCAGCAGCTACGGGGGGAATTCCTACAATGAGCAGTTCTTC. V and J are TRBV7-2 and TRBJ2-1; TRBD2 matches at 7 bases. Germline CDR1 reads SGHTA; CDR2 reads FQGNSA. This CDR3 comprises 15 residues. The J segment lost 1 base and the V segment lost 4 bases, leaving 4 bases of the junction unmatched. Supplemented by reference TRBV7-2 and TRBJ2-1, the full variable domain reads GAGVSQSPSNKVTEKGKDVELRCDPISGHTALYWYRQSLGQGLEFLIYFQGNSAPDKSGLPSDRFSAERTGGSVSTLTIQRTQQEDSAVYLCASSYGGNSYNEQFFGPGTRLTVL.

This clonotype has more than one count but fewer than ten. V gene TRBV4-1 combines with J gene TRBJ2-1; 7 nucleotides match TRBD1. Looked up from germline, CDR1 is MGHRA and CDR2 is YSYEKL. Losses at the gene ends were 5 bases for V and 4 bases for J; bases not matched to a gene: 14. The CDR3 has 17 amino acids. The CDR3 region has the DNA TGCGCCAGCAGCACGCGCGCCCCGGGACAGATGTACAATGAGCAGTTCTTC. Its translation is CASSTRAPGQMYNEQFF.

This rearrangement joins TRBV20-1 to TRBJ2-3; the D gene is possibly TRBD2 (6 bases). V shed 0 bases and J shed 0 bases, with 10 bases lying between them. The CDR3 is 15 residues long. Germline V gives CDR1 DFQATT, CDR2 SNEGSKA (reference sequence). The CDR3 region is CSARDKAGSTDTQYF. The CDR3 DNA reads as TGCAGTGCTAGAGATAAGGCGGGAAGCACAGATACGCAGTATTTT.

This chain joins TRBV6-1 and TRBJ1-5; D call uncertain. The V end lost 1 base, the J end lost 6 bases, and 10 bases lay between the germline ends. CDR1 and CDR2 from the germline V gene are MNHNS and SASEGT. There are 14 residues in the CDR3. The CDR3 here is CASSEGTRTQPQHF. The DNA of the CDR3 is TGTGCCAGCAGTGAAGGGACTAGGACTCAGCCCCAGCATTTT.

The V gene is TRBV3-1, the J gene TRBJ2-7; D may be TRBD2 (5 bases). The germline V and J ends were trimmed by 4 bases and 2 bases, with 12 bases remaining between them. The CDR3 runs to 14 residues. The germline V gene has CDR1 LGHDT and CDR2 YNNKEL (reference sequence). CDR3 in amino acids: CASSPGVGAYEQYF. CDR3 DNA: TGTGCCAGCAGCCCCGGGGTCGGCGCCTACGAGCAGTACTTC.

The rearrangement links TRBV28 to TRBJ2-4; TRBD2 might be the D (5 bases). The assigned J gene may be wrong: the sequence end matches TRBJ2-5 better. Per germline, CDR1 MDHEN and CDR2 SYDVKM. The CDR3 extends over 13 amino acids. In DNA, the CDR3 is TGTGCCAGCAGTTTCCTAGCCCCAGAGACCCAGTACTTC. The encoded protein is CASSFLAPETQYF.

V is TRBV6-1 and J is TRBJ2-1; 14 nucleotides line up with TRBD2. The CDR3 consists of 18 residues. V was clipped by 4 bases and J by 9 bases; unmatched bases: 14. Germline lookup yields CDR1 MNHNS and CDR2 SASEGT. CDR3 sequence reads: CASSATSGGALFGGEQFF. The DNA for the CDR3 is TGTGCCAGCAGTGCGACTAGCGGGGGGGCCCTTTTTGGGGGTGAGCAGTTCTTC.